These T cell receptor beta chains were read from a single sample in a study of control samples from healthy donors and cancer patients. TCRdb's copy holds only in-frame clones and misses some; the assay was immunoSEQ multiplex PCR. The sample holds roughly 370,000 clones; 90% are singletons and the top ten take more than 6%. Sequencing was carried out using PBMCs. The receptors were gathered from a man aged 35-49 years with head and neck cancer. Each CDR3 is given with its conserved first and last residue. The D gene is left open where the match is weak. Not all rows give a size; the values are once, few, many and, for expanded clones, a class.

j_call	cdr3_length	clone_size	v_call	d_call	cdr3_aa	cdr3_nt
TRBJ1-5	15	few	TRBV10-3	NA	CAISLLFGGNQPQHF	TGTGCCATCTCGCTACTATTTGGGGGCAATCAGCCCCAGCATTTT
TRBJ2-7	13	NA	TRBV4-2	NA	CASSQDPQGLQDF	TGTGCCAGCAGCCAAGATCCCCAGGGTCTTCAAGATTTC
TRBJ1-3	16	NA	TRBV5-1	TRBD1	CAGGTGYGSSGNTIYF	TGCGCCGGCGGGACAGGGTATGGGAGCTCTGGAAACACCATATATTTT
TRBJ2-3	14	once	TRBV2	NA	CASRRGGSTDTQYF	TGTGCCAGCAGGAGGGGCGGTAGCACAGATACGCAGTATTTT
TRBJ1-4	14	once	TRBV5-4	NA	CASSLAGANEKLFF	TGTGCCAGCAGCTTGGCTGGGGCTAATGAAAAACTGTTTTTT
TRBJ1-1	16	NA	TRBV28	TRBD1	CASRPSRTGLNTEAFF	TGTGCCAGCAGGCCATCCCGGACAGGCCTGAACACTGAAGCTTTCTTT
TRBJ1-4	14	NA	TRBV30	NA	CAWSDGETNEKLFF	TGTGCCTGGAGTGACGGGGAGACTAATGAAAAACTGTTTTTT
TRBJ2-1	19	few	TRBV27	TRBD2	CASRSRLAGGPGPYNEQFF	TGTGCCAGCCGATCCAGACTAGCGGGGGGGCCTGGCCCCTACAATGAGCAGTTCTTC
TRBJ1-6	15	NA	TRBV5-4	TRBD1	CASSTSGGMDSPLHF	TGTGCCAGCAGCACTTCAGGGGGCATGGATTCACCCCTCCACTTT
TRBJ1-5	14	few	TRBV7-2	NA	CASSKLGVNQPQHF	TGTGCCAGCAGCAAGTTAGGGGTTAATCAGCCCCAGCATTTT
TRBJ1-2	15	NA	TRBV5-1	NA	CASSLETKTNYGYTF	TGCGCCAGCAGCTTGGAAACCAAGACTAACTATGGCTACACCTTC
TRBJ1-6	16	NA	TRBV5-1	TRBD1	CASSFGLGQAGPPLHF	TGCGCCAGCAGCTTTGGTCTGGGACAGGCGGGTCCACCCCTCCACTTT
TRBJ2-7	14	NA	TRBV9	NA	CASSVDQGPYEQYF	TGTGCCAGCAGCGTAGATCAGGGGCCCTACGAGCAGTACTTC
TRBJ2-1	12	NA	TRBV3-1/TRBV3-2	NA	CASSQVVGEQFF	TGTGCCAGCAGCCAAGTCGTGGGGGAGCAGTTCTTC
TRBJ1-5	17	few	TRBV7-9	TRBD1	CASSLSERQGQHQPQHF	TGTGCCAGCAGCTTGTCCGAGAGACAGGGACAACATCAGCCCCAGCATTTT
TRBJ2-2	16	NA	TRBV18	NA	CASSPAGHLNTGELFF	TGTGCCAGCTCACCAGCGGGACATCTTAACACCGGGGAGCTGTTTTTT
TRBJ2-2	13	NA	TRBV2	TRBD2	CASDLAVTGELFF	TGTGCCAGCGACCTAGCGGTCACCGGGGAGCTGTTTTTT
TRBJ1-6	14	once	TRBV19	NA	CASSLGGPISPLHF	TGTGCCAGCTCCTTGGGTGGGCCCATTTCACCCCTCCACTTT
TRBJ2-3	14	NA	TRBV7-2	TRBD1	CASSLDRGRDTQYF	TGTGCCAGCAGCTTAGACAGGGGGAGGGATACGCAGTATTTT
TRBJ2-3	12	NA	TRBV2	NA	CASSRQTDTQYF	TGTGCCAGCAGTCGGCAGACAGATACGCAGTATTTT
TRBJ2-1	11	NA	TRBV30	NA	CAWGGQREQFF	TGTGCCTGGGGCGGACAGCGGGAGCAGTTCTTC
TRBJ2-1	14	NA	TRBV19	NA	CASSILGFRNEQFF	TGTGCCAGTAGTATATTAGGGTTCCGAAATGAGCAGTTCTTC
TRBJ1-2	14	once	TRBV6-5	NA	CASRNRDINYGYTF	TGTGCCAGCAGAAATCGGGACATAAACTATGGCTACACCTTC
TRBJ2-7	16	once	TRBV27	TRBD2	CASSLPPRGGHYEQYF	TGTGCCAGCAGTTTACCCCCCCGGGGGGGCCACTACGAGCAGTACTTC
TRBJ2-2	15	NA	TRBV7-8	NA	CASSIRAQGTGELFF	TGTGCCAGCAGCATCCGAGCTCAGGGCACCGGGGAGCTGTTTTTT
TRBJ1-6	15	NA	TRBV2	NA	CASSEEGTASSPLHF	TGTGCCAGCAGTGAAGAGGGAACAGCTAGTTCACCCCTCCACTTT
TRBJ2-1	15	NA	TRBV3-1/TRBV3-2	NA	CASSQLGDLLNEQFF	TGTGCCAGCAGCCAGTTGGGCGACCTACTGAATGAGCAGTTCTTC
TRBJ1-1	14	NA	TRBV30	NA	CAWSDRSLNTEAFF	TGTGCCTGGAGCGACCGCAGTCTGAACACTGAAGCTTTCTTT
TRBJ2-1	11	NA	TRBV11-3	NA	CASSSDSGQFF	TGTGCCAGCAGCTCCGACTCGGGGCAGTTCTTC
TRBJ2-3	15	NA	TRBV5-1	NA	CASSQDRPSTDTQYF	TGCGCCAGCAGCCAGGACAGACCTAGCACAGATACGCAGTATTTT
TRBJ1-1	15	NA	TRBV28	NA	CASSLHGQQNTEAFF	TGTGCCAGCAGTCTTCACGGACAGCAGAACACTGAAGCTTTCTTT
TRBJ2-7	14	NA	TRBV5-6	NA	CASSLPGGPYEQYF	TGTGCCAGCAGCCTCCCCGGGGGGCCCTACGAGCAGTACTTC